Presented here are 30 T cell receptor beta chains from one specimen sequenced in a study of blood T cell repertoires in COVID-19. Assay: immunoSEQ multiplex PCR; the TCRdb copy retains only in-frame clones and omits some. The table lists over 150,000 clones, approximately 86% of them singletons. The sequenced material came from peripheral blood. The receptors stem from a man between 45 and 60 years old with active or convalescent COVID-19.

In its sample, this clone was seen many times. The chain is built from TRBV5-6 and TRBJ2-1; no clear D. In germline, CDR1 is SGHDT, CDR2 YYEEEE. The CDR3 loop spans 12 amino acids. Trimming pared 3 bases from V and 12 bases from J, leaving 13 bases between. CDR3 sequence (DNA): TGTGCCAGCAGCTCGGGTCTGGTTGGGCAGTTCTTC. Its translation is CASSSGLVGQFF. Full variable domain (missing parts from reference TRBV5-6 and TRBJ2-1): DAGVTQSPTHLIKTRGQQVTLRCSPKSGHDTVSWYQQALGQGPQFIFQYYEEEERQRGNFPDRFSGHQFPNYSSELNVNALLLGDSALYLCASSSGLVGQFFGPGTRLTVL.

The V gene is TRBV19, the J gene TRBJ1-5; D remains ambiguous. CDR1 is LNHDA and CDR2 is SQIVND in the germline V gene (reference sequence). The CDR3 runs 12 residues. V lost 2 bases and J 3 bases, leaving 2 bases between the germline ends. CDR3 loop: CASSILNQPQHF. The CDR3 bases are TGTGCCAGTAGTATACTCAATCAGCCCCAGCATTTT.

This clone has a single count. The rearrangement joins TRBV7-2 to TRBJ1-2; tentative D call: TRBD1 (5 bases). CDR1 and CDR2 (germline): SGHTA, FQGNSA. The ends were cut back, 5 bases at V and 1 base at J, with 14 bases in the middle. This CDR3 contains 15 residues. The CDR3 sequence: CASSPRQTNNYGYTF. The CDR3, as DNA: TGTGCCAGCAGCCCAAGACAGACGAATAACTATGGCTACACCTTC.

The rearrangement uses TRBV25-1 and TRBJ1-6; D is uncertain. V lost 7 bases and J lost 9, with 16 bases in between. The CDR3 has 14 residues. CDR1 is MGHDK, CDR2 SYGVNS, per germline. The CDR3 DNA reads TGTGCCAGCACCCCGGGAATTGGAGGTTCACCCCTCCACTTT. It encodes CASTPGIGGSPLHF.

This chain connects TRBV4-1 to TRBJ2-3, with D tentatively TRBD2 (5 bases). Germline lookup yields CDR1 MGHRA and CDR2 YSYEKL. Trimming left V 0 bases short and J 10 bases short, with 8 bases between. This CDR3 spans 12 amino acids. The CDR3 coding sequence is TGCGCCAGCAGCCAAGATCCGCGGGCGCAGTATTTT. Its protein product is CASSQDPRAQYF.

J is TRBJ1-4 and V is TRBV7-9; no reliable D call. This CDR3 contains 13 residues. The germline V gene encodes CDR1 SEHNR and CDR2 FQNEAQ (reference sequence). Trimming shortened V by 3 bases and J by 8 bases, and 10 bases separated the two germline ends. This CDR3 is CASSFPTGEKLFF. The CDR3 region has the DNA TGTGCCAGCAGCTTCCCCACGGGGGAAAAACTGTTTTTT. The full variable domain, in which reference TRBV7-9 and TRBJ1-4 provide the parts outside the CDR3, is DTGVSQNPRHKITKRGQNVTFRCDPISEHNRLYWYRQTLGQGPEFLTYFQNEAQLEKSRLLSDRFSAERPKGSFSTLEIQRTEQGDSAMYLCASSFPTGEKLFFGSGTQLSVL.

A remark on this clone: Other DNA variants within this sample encode the same CDR3. This rearrangement joins TRBV28 to TRBJ1-5; no clear D. The germline CDR1 and CDR2 sequences are MDHEN and SYDVKM. Trimming shortened V by 5 bases and J by 2 bases, and 7 bases separated the two germline ends. This CDR3 is built from 13 residues. The DNA of the CDR3 is TGTGCCAGCAGTCTCACAGGCAATCAGCCCCAGCATTTT. Residues: CASSLTGNQPQHF.

This clone was found once. Within the sample, other DNA sequences also encode this same CDR3. This chain links TRBV7-2 with TRBJ1-3; 9 bases are shared with TRBD1. CDR3 size: 15 residues. V was clipped by 5 bases and J by 0 bases; unmatched bases: 2. Looked up from germline, CDR1 is SGHTA and CDR2 is FQGNSA. Written as DNA, the CDR3 is TGTGCCAGCAGCCGGACAGGGGACTCTGGAAACACCATATATTTT. Translating it yields CASSRTGDSGNTIYF.

The chain carries TRBV9 and TRBJ1-2, with 8 bases aligning to TRBD1. Losses at the gene ends were 4 bases for V and 3 bases for J; bases not matched to a gene: 5. The CDR3 runs to 14 residues. Germline CDR1 is SGDLS and CDR2 is YYNGEE. CDR3 residues: CASSSQTGDYGYTF. CDR3 DNA: TGTGCCAGCAGCTCCCAGACAGGGGACTATGGCTACACCTTC.

The chain combines TRBV7-9 with TRBJ2-7; 9 positions agree with TRBD2. The junction had 16 bases not matched to a gene; V was cut back by 8 bases and J by 5 bases. The CDR3 runs 16 residues. In germline, CDR1 is SEHNR, CDR2 FQNEAQ (reference sequence). CDR3 loop: CASSKGGAGGKDEQYF. Here the CDR3 DNA reads TGTGCCAGCTCCAAAGGCGGGGCGGGAGGGAAGGACGAGCAGTACTTC.

The rearrangement uses TRBV5-1 and TRBJ2-5; D is perhaps TRBD2 (5 bases). CDR3 length: 14 residues. The V gene lost 1 base and the J gene lost 2 bases, with 9 bases spanning the gap. Per germline, CDR1 SGHRS and CDR2 YFSETQ. The CDR3: CASSLSSGQETQYF. CDR3 nucleotide sequence: TGCGCCAGCAGCTTGTCGTCGGGACAAGAGACCCAGTACTTC. The variable domain in full, with the rest retrieved from reference TRBV5-1 and TRBJ2-5, is KAGVTQTPRYLIKTRGQQVTLSCSPISGHRSVSWYQQTPGQGLQFLFEYFSETQRNKGNFPGRFSGRQFSNSRSEMNVSTLELGDSALYLCASSLSSGQETQYFGPGTRLLVL.

This chain links TRBV12-3 or TRBV12-4 with TRBJ2-5; tentatively, D is TRBD2 (5 bases). V lost 6 bases to trimming and J lost 0 bases, with 8 bases between them. This CDR3 spans 13 amino acids. This chain's CDR3 is CASSRDNQETQYF. CDR3 DNA sequence: TGTGCCAGCAGCCGGGATAACCAAGAGACCCAGTACTTC.

The chain couples TRBV7-9 to TRBJ2-1, with a tentative D call TRBD1 (6 bases). Trimming took off 5 bases at V and 10 bases at J, with 9 bases between the two ends. The length of the CDR3 is 11 residues. Germline V gives CDR1 SEHNR, CDR2 FQNEAQ (reference sequence). The CDR3 nucleotides are TGTGCCAGCAGCGAGACAGGCGAGCAGTTCTTC. Translating gives CASSETGEQFF.

Notes on this clone: This specimen includes other DNA sequences encoding the same CDR3. The rearrangement joins TRBV20-1 to TRBJ2-7, with 7 bases fitting TRBD2. V dropped 3 bases and J dropped 6; count of bases not matched to a gene: 2. Germline V lookup: CDR1 DFQATT, CDR2 SNEGSKA (reference sequence). CDR3 length: 11 amino acids. CDR3 sequence (DNA): TGCAGTGCTAGTTGGGGGGGCGAGCAGTACTTC. Translation gives CSASWGGEQYF.

The chain couples TRBV11-2 to TRBJ2-1; TRBD2 matches 7 bases. V lost 5 bases and J lost 6; bases outside the gene matches: 10. Germline values: CDR1 SGHAT, CDR2 FQNNGV. This CDR3 comprises 15 residues. The CDR3 DNA reads as TGTGCCAGCAGCCCCTTGGGGGAGGGCCTCAATGAGCAGTTCTTC. Encoded protein: CASSPLGEGLNEQFF.

The V call is TRBV18, the J call TRBJ1-4; 8 positions match TRBD1. Losses at the gene ends were 2 bases for V and 5 bases for J; bases not matched to a gene: 4. CDR3 length: 15 residues. Looked up from germline, CDR1 is KGHSH and CDR2 is LQKENI. CDR3 in DNA: TGTGCCAGCTCACCAGCACAGGGGGTCAATGAAAAACTGTTTTTT. Its protein is CASSPAQGVNEKLFF.

V is TRBV11-2 and J is TRBJ2-7; maybe TRBD1 (5 bases). Germline V gene sequence: CDR1 SGHAT, CDR2 FQNNGV. There are 14 residues in the CDR3. The V and J ends lost 5 bases and 0 bases respectively, with 11 bases between them. CDR3 in amino acids: CASSIRVSSYEQYF. For the CDR3, the DNA is TGTGCCAGCAGCATCAGGGTAAGCTCCTACGAGCAGTACTTC.

The chain recombines TRBV7-6 with TRBJ1-3; tentative D call: TRBD1 (5 bases). The CDR3 length is 13 residues. Trimming took 8 bases from V and 0 from J, leaving 8 bases between them. Looked up from germline, CDR1 is SGHVS and CDR2 is FNYEAQ. CDR3 nucleotides: TGTGCCAGCTTCGGGGGCTCTGGAAACACCATATATTTT. This encodes CASFGGSGNTIYF.

The chain links TRBV28 to TRBJ2-7, with 7 nucleotides matching TRBD1. This CDR3 is 15 amino acids long. From germline, CDR1 is MDHEN and CDR2 SYDVKM. Unmatched junction bases numbered 9, after V lost 4 bases and J lost 3 bases. The CDR3 loop reads CASSSLGQDNYEQYF. The CDR3 bases are TGTGCCAGCAGTTCATTAGGACAGGACAACTACGAGCAGTACTTC. The full variable domain, rest sourced from reference TRBV28 and TRBJ2-7, is DVKVTQSSRYLVKRTGEKVFLECVQDMDHENMFWYRQDPGLGLRLIYFSYDVKMKEKGDIPEGYSVSREKKERFSLILESASTNQTSMYLCASSSLGQDNYEQYFGPGTRLTVT.

The chain is built from TRBV5-1 and TRBJ2-7; unclear D gene. CDR1 SGHRS and CDR2 YFSETQ come from the germline V gene. CDR3 length equals 15 residues. Trimming removed 4 bases from V and 0 bases from J, with 14 bases in between. CDR3 sequence: CASSRNTESSYEQYF. The CDR3 nucleotides are TGCGCCAGCAGCCGGAACACGGAGAGCTCCTACGAGCAGTACTTC.

The V gene is TRBV2, the J gene TRBJ2-3, with 10 bases fitting TRBD1. The germline V gene encodes CDR1 SNHLY and CDR2 FYNNEI. This CDR3 is built from 14 residues. V was clipped by 6 bases and J by 3 bases; unmatched bases: 3. In nucleotides, the CDR3 is TGTGCCAGCAGAAGACAGGGGGCGACAGATACGCAGTATTTT. This translates into CASRRQGATDTQYF.

The V call is TRBV7-3, the J call TRBJ1-2; D is unresolved. Germline CDR1 SGHTA, CDR2 FQGTGA. This CDR3 has 14 residues. V shed 2 bases and J shed 6 bases, with 13 bases lying between them. The CDR3 DNA is TGTGCCAGCAGCTTATTGCAACCAACGGATGGCTACACCTTC. Encoded protein: CASSLLQPTDGYTF.

The chain employs TRBV30 and TRBJ1-5; weak D call: TRBD1 (5 bases). Trimming stripped 7 bases from V and 6 bases from J, with 16 bases between. Per the germline V gene, CDR1 is GTSNPN and CDR2 is SVGIG (reference sequence). The CDR3 is 13 amino acids. The CDR3 loop reads CASQGEVGQPQHF. The CDR3 DNA reads as TGTGCCTCTCAAGGGGAGGTTGGTCAGCCCCAGCATTTT.

V gene TRBV5-1 combines with J gene TRBJ1-2; perhaps TRBD1 as D (5 bases). V gave up 0 bases and J gave up 2 bases, with 8 bases separating them. Germline V gene data show CDR1 as SGHRS and CDR2 as YFSETQ. The CDR3 length is 14 residues. Written as DNA, the CDR3 is TGCGCCAGCAGCTTGGAGGGGATAAACTATGGCTACACCTTC. Protein product: CASSLEGINYGYTF.

The chain has TRBV19 and TRBJ2-1; 11 positions agree with TRBD2. V lost 0 bases to trimming and J lost 7 bases; unmatched junction nucleotides: 11. Germline CDR1 LNHDA, CDR2 SQIVND (reference sequence). The CDR3 has 18 residues. CDR3 nucleotide sequence: TGTGCCAGTAGTATAGAGGGGAGGGGACTAGCGGTCTCAAATGAGCAGTTCTTC. Its translation is CASSIEGRGLAVSNEQFF.

This clone was seen many times. V is TRBV6-2 or TRBV6-3 and J is TRBJ2-1; 9 bases line up with TRBD2. V dropped 3 bases and J dropped 3; count of bases not matched to a gene: 9. Germline V CDR1 and CDR2: MNHEY, SVGEGT. The CDR3 contains 17 residues. The CDR3 protein is CASSYSPTSGLYNEQFF. CDR3 DNA: TGTGCCAGCAGTTATTCACCGACTAGCGGTCTCTACAATGAGCAGTTCTTC.

This clone was picked up one time. The gene calls are TRBV6-5 and TRBJ1-6; D may be TRBD1 (6 bases). Looked up from germline, CDR1 is MNHEY and CDR2 is SVGAGI. The CDR3 loop spans 14 amino acids. V gave up 4 bases and J gave up 7 bases, with 11 bases separating them. The CDR3 DNA sequence: TGTGCCAGCAGTTCGACAGGCAGGAATTCACCCCTCCACTTT. Protein sequence: CASSSTGRNSPLHF.

Only one count was recorded for this clone. The chain recombines TRBV7-2 with TRBJ2-4, with TRBD2 identical over 8 bases. Per germline, CDR1 SGHTA and CDR2 FQGNSA. V lost 1 base to trimming and J lost 5 bases; unmatched junction nucleotides: 7. This CDR3 spans 16 amino acids. CDR3 amino acids: CASSLGALAGQNIQYF. CDR3 nucleotide sequence: TGTGCCAGCAGCTTAGGAGCATTAGCGGGGCAAAACATTCAGTACTTC. Variable domain in full (rest from reference TRBV7-2 and TRBJ2-4): GAGVSQSPSNKVTEKGKDVELRCDPISGHTALYWYRQSLGQGLEFLIYFQGNSAPDKSGLPSDRFSAERTGGSVSTLTIQRTQQEDSAVYLCASSLGALAGQNIQYFGAGTRLSVL.

This rearrangement joins TRBV6-2 or TRBV6-3 to TRBJ1-1; D gene unclear. V lost 0 bases, J lost 1 base, and 12 bases lay in between. The CDR3 consists of 16 residues. Germline V gives CDR1 MNHEY, CDR2 SVGEGT. The CDR3 region has the DNA TGTGCCAGCAGTTACTCTTTCGGGGAAACGAACACTGAAGCTTTCTTT. Amino acids: CASSYSFGETNTEAFF.

This clone occurred a few times. V is TRBV9 and J is TRBJ2-5, with 7 bases identical to TRBD1. J was trimmed by 5 bases and V by 4 bases; bases with no gene match: 8. The CDR3 is 14 amino acids. Germline V CDR1 and CDR2: SGDLS, YYNGEE. As DNA, the CDR3 is TGTGCCAGCAGCTTGGGACAGAAGGGGGAGACCCAGTACTTC. Amino acids: CASSLGQKGETQYF.